A single sample is the source of the 32 T cell receptor beta chains below, sequenced in a study of T cell responses to AZD1222 COVID-19 vaccine. Produced via immunoSEQ multiplex PCR; TCRdb's table is partial and in-frame only. The top ten clones hold less than 0.55% of a sample with around 190,000 clones, approximately 86% of them seen once. The sequences come from peripheral blood, collected on day 0 of AZD1222 vaccination. All receptors derive from an adult in good health.

The J gene is TRBJ2-2, the V gene TRBV28; tentatively, D is TRBD1 (7 bases). Germline lookup yields CDR1 MDHEN and CDR2 SYDVKM. There are 15 residues in the CDR3. Trimming took 2 bases from V and 3 from J, leaving 10 bases between them. The chain's CDR3 is CASSLGRGDTGELFF. The CDR3 DNA follows: TGTGCCAGCAGTTTAGGCAGGGGGGACACCGGGGAGCTGTTTTTT.

The CDR3 DNA reads TGCAGCGGGCGGACTAGCGGGAGGGCAGGGACCGGGGAGCTGTTTTTT. This translates into CSGRTSGRAGTGELFF. The rearrangement links TRBV29-1 to TRBJ2-2; 15 bases are a match to TRBD2. The CDR3 contains 16 residues. CDR1 is SQVTM and CDR2 is ANQGSEA in the germline V gene. With V trimmed by 7 bases and J by 5 bases, 8 bases remained unmatched.

The chain recombines TRBV5-6 with TRBJ2-4; the D is unclear. Trimming pared 5 bases from V and 7 bases from J, leaving 16 bases between. Germline V lookup: CDR1 SGHDT, CDR2 YYEEEE. CDR3 length equals 14 residues. CDR3 sequence (DNA): TGTGCCAGCAGGCCCATTACGGGTTATAACATTCAGTACTTC. It is translated as CASRPITGYNIQYF.

V gene TRBV7-3 combines with J gene TRBJ2-7, with D possibly matching TRBD2 (6 bases). CDR3 length: 13 residues. With 4 bases removed from V and 6 bases from J, the gap between germline ends came to 13 bases. The germline V gene encodes CDR1 SGHTA and CDR2 FQGTGA. The CDR3: CASSSWRGGEQYF. CDR3 in DNA: TGTGCCAGCAGCTCTTGGAGGGGAGGCGAGCAGTACTTC.

This chain uses TRBV6-5 with TRBJ2-7; tentative D call: TRBD2 (6 bases). The germline V and J ends were trimmed by 0 bases and 5 bases, with 14 bases remaining between them. This CDR3 comprises 15 residues. Germline-derived CDR1 and CDR2 are MNHEY and SVGAGI. DNA for the CDR3: TGTGCCAGCAGTTACTCGAAGTGGGGGGAGAACGAGCAGTACTTC. Protein sequence: CASSYSKWGENEQYF.

The chain is built from TRBV27 and TRBJ1-2; perhaps TRBD1 as D (6 bases). The V gene lost 3 bases and the J gene lost 2 bases, with 10 bases spanning the gap. Germline V gene sequence: CDR1 MNHEY, CDR2 SMNVEV (reference sequence). The CDR3 consists of 14 residues. For the CDR3, the DNA is TGTGCCAGCAGTTTCAGGGGTCTGAACTATGGCTACACCTTC. It codes for CASSFRGLNYGYTF.

The rearrangement uses TRBV28 and TRBJ2-6; 12 nucleotides match TRBD1. The CDR3 is made up of 17 amino acids. Germline V gene sequence: CDR1 MDHEN, CDR2 SYDVKM. The junction had 6 bases not matched to a gene; V was cut back by 5 bases and J by 4 bases. CDR3 DNA: TGTGCCAGCAGTCCCTCGGGACAGGGGGCAGGGGCCAACGTCCTGACTTTC. It yields the protein CASSPSGQGAGANVLTF.

This rearrangement joins TRBV24-1 to TRBJ2-7; 9 nucleotides line up with TRBD1. V shed 6 bases, J shed 0 bases, and the junction held 5 bases outside the gene matches. Germline V gene sequence: CDR1 KGHDR, CDR2 SFDVKD. CDR3 length: 15 residues. This CDR3 is CATSPGQGVSYEQYF. The CDR3 DNA reads TGTGCCACCAGTCCGGGACAGGGAGTCTCCTACGAGCAGTACTTC.

This chain connects TRBV30 to TRBJ1-5; D remains ambiguous. From germline, CDR1 is GTSNPN and CDR2 SVGIG (reference sequence). V was clipped by 3 bases and J by 4 bases, with 10 bases between them. The CDR3 contains 13 residues. CDR3 loop: CAWSFNTNQPQHF. CDR3 bases: TGTGCCTGGAGCTTCAACACAAATCAGCCCCAGCATTTT.

The genes are TRBV29-1 and TRBJ1-1; no firm D call. This CDR3 comprises 14 residues. The V gene lost 5 bases and the J gene lost 0 bases, with 13 bases spanning the gap. Germline CDR1 is SQVTM and CDR2 is ANQGSEA. CDR3 in DNA: TGCAGCGTTCTGGACCCTTTTATGAACACTGAAGCTTTCTTT. Translating gives CSVLDPFMNTEAFF.

The V gene is TRBV19, the J gene TRBJ1-2; tentatively, D is TRBD1 (5 bases). The CDR3 covers 16 residues. CDR1 and CDR2 (germline): LNHDA, SQIVND (reference sequence). V lost 3 bases and J lost 4, with 18 bases in between. DNA of the CDR3: TGTGCCAGTAGTATCCTCGGCAGGGATGGGAGCTATGGCTACACCTTC. Residues: CASSILGRDGSYGYTF.

A few counts support this clone. The CDR3 is CASSPLRDRTNYGYTF. The CDR3 DNA reads TGTGCCAGCAGCCCCCTCCGGGACAGAACTAACTATGGCTACACCTTC. The rearrangement joins TRBV6-2 or TRBV6-3 to TRBJ1-2; 7 bases agree with TRBD1. V lost 6 bases to trimming and J lost 0 bases; unmatched junction nucleotides: 10. The CDR3 contains 16 residues. CDR1 and CDR2 (germline): MNHEY, SVGEGT.

The chain recombines TRBV5-6 with TRBJ2-7, with D tentatively TRBD1 (6 bases). V lost 4 bases, J lost 3 bases, and 17 bases lay in between. The CDR3 is 15 residues long. Germline CDR1 SGHDT, CDR2 YYEEEE. The CDR3 DNA sequence: TGTGCCAGCAGCCCAGGGGCTAGCTTCAGCTACGAGCAGTACTTC. Its protein product is CASSPGASFSYEQYF.

This chain uses TRBV28 with TRBJ2-3, with TRBD2 identical over 15 bases. Losses at the gene ends were 2 bases for V and 4 bases for J; bases not matched to a gene: 7. This CDR3 contains 18 residues. CDR1 and CDR2 (germline): MDHEN, SYDVKM. In nucleotides, the CDR3 is TGTGCCAGCAGTTTAACAGGACTAGCGGGAGGGGGCTCAGATACGCAGTATTTT. It specifies CASSLTGLAGGGSDTQYF.

The rearrangement uses TRBV7-2 and TRBJ2-1; D remains ambiguous. Trimming pared 0 bases from V and 9 bases from J, leaving 6 bases between. Germline V gives CDR1 SGHTA, CDR2 FQGNSA. The CDR3 runs 12 residues. CDR3 nucleotides: TGTGCCAGCAGCTTAGCTCATTCTGAGCAGTTCTTC. Protein product: CASSLAHSEQFF.

The chain links TRBV10-2 to TRBJ2-5; 7 positions agree with TRBD2. V lost 8 bases to trimming and J lost 3 bases; unmatched junction nucleotides: 3. The CDR3 sequence is 12 residues long. CDR1 WSHSY and CDR2 SAAADI come from the germline V gene. CDR3 nucleotides: TGCGCCAGCGCGGGGGTTGAAGAGACCCAGTACTTC. This codes for CASAGVEETQYF.

The chain combines TRBV11-2 with TRBJ2-6, with D hard to call. The CDR3 has 15 residues. Trimming took off 1 base at V and 2 bases at J, with 6 bases between the two ends. CDR1 is SGHAT, CDR2 FQNNGV, per germline. The CDR3 loop is CASSLGAPGANVLTF. The DNA of the CDR3 is TGTGCCAGCAGCTTAGGGGCGCCTGGGGCCAACGTCCTGACTTTC. The entire variable domain, with the rest obtained from reference TRBV11-2 and TRBJ2-6, is as follows: EAGVAQSPRYKIIEKRQSVAFWCNPISGHATLYWYQQILGQGPKLLIQFQNNGVVDDSQLPKDRFSAERLKGVDSTLKIQPAKLEDSAVYLCASSLGAPGANVLTFGAGSRLTVL.

The chain couples TRBV19 to TRBJ1-1; D is undetermined. The CDR3 is made up of 16 amino acids. Germline V CDR1 and CDR2: LNHDA, SQIVND (reference sequence). The germline V and J ends were trimmed by 7 bases and 1 base, with 19 bases remaining between them. The CDR3 reads CASTQYVGTQNTEAFF. The CDR3 nucleotides read TGTGCCAGTACCCAGTATGTGGGCACCCAGAACACTGAAGCTTTCTTT.

This chain links TRBV7-8 with TRBJ1-2, with D unresolved. This CDR3 has 14 amino acids. Germline loops: CDR1 SGHVS, CDR2 FQNEAQ. The ends were cut back, 0 bases at V and 3 bases at J, with 8 bases in the middle. In DNA, the CDR3 is TGTGCCAGCAGCTTAGCCCCAGGAGACTATGGCTACACCTTC. It translates to CASSLAPGDYGYTF.

The chain couples TRBV7-8 to TRBJ1-2, with D unresolved. Per germline, CDR1 SGHVS and CDR2 FQNEAQ. This CDR3 is built from 11 residues. V lost 5 bases and J lost 3, with 4 bases in between. CDR3 protein: CASSKDYGYTF. The CDR3 nucleotides read TGTGCCAGCAGCAAAGACTATGGCTACACCTTC. Based on the CDR3 plus reference TRBV7-8 and TRBJ1-2, the full variable domain is GAGVSQSPRYKVAKRGQDVALRCDPISGHVSLFWYQQALGQGPEFLTYFQNEAQLDKSGLPSDRFFAERPEGSVSTLKIQRTQQEDSAVYLCASSKDYGYTFGSGTRLTVV.

The chain couples TRBV11-2 to TRBJ1-5, with 7 bases lining up with TRBD1. Germline V gives CDR1 SGHAT, CDR2 FQNNGV. V trimming: 5 bases; J trimming: 5 bases; junction bases outside the gene matches: 3. CDR3 length: 13 residues. The CDR3 DNA reads as TGTGCCAGCAGCCTAGGGGGCGATCAGCCCCAGCATTTT. It codes for CASSLGGDQPQHF.

This chain connects TRBV20-1 to TRBJ1-4; D gene uncertain. Trimming took 0 bases from V and 9 from J, leaving 5 bases between them. The CDR3 length is 11 residues. Germline-derived CDR1 and CDR2 are DFQATT and SNEGSKA (reference sequence). The DNA for the CDR3 is TGCAGTGCTAGAGATGATCAAAAACTGTTTTTT. Protein: CSARDDQKLFF.

The chain employs TRBV18 and TRBJ2-3; 9 positions agree with TRBD2. The CDR3 loop spans 17 amino acids. V shed 3 bases, J shed 5 bases, and the junction held 12 bases outside the gene matches. Germline V gene sequence: CDR1 KGHSH, CDR2 LQKENI. This CDR3 reads CASSPVPGTSKVDTQYF. The CDR3 coding sequence is TGTGCCAGCTCACCGGTCCCCGGGACTAGCAAGGTAGATACGCAGTATTTT.

The V call is TRBV5-1, the J call TRBJ1-2, with D maybe TRBD1 (6 bases). The V and J ends lost 2 bases and 4 bases respectively, with 12 bases between them. The CDR3 loop spans 14 amino acids. Germline V gives CDR1 SGHRS, CDR2 YFSETQ. CDR3 loop: CASSFGGPSYGYTF. CDR3 DNA sequence: TGCGCCAGCAGCTTCGGGGGGCCATCCTATGGCTACACCTTC.

The genes are TRBV20-1 and TRBJ1-1; D gene uncertain. Germline CDR1 is DFQATT and CDR2 is SNEGSKA (reference sequence). Between the trimmed V and J ends, which lost 8 bases and 4 bases, there was a span of 11 bases. The CDR3 covers 11 residues. CDR3 protein: CSPGRSTEAFF. In nucleotides, the CDR3 is TGCAGTCCCGGGCGGAGCACTGAAGCTTTCTTT.

This sequence joins TRBV27 and TRBJ1-5; TRBD1 is a possible D gene (6 bases). Trimming removed 0 bases from V and 1 base from J, with 10 bases in between. The CDR3 has 16 residues. Germline lookup yields CDR1 MNHEY and CDR2 SMNVEV (reference sequence). The CDR3 here is CASSLSGGQSNQPQHF. The CDR3 bases are TGTGCCAGCAGTTTATCGGGGGGACAAAGCAATCAGCCCCAGCATTTT.

The J gene is TRBJ1-4, the V gene TRBV19; D not resolved. Germline V CDR1 and CDR2: LNHDA, SQIVND (reference sequence). With 3 bases removed from V and 7 bases from J, the gap between germline ends came to 12 bases. CDR3 size: 14 residues. The CDR3 DNA follows: TGTGCCAGTAGTATCGGCCAGGTCACTGAAAAACTGTTTTTT. This encodes CASSIGQVTEKLFF.

The chain combines TRBV6-5 with TRBJ2-7; 7 bases fit TRBD1. Trimming took 7 bases from V and 9 from J; bases not matched to a gene: 9. The CDR3 has 12 amino acids. Looked up from germline, CDR1 is MNHEY and CDR2 is SVGAGI. The CDR3 reads CASNRGREVQYF. As DNA, the CDR3 is TGTGCCAGCAATAGGGGGCGCGAGGTGCAGTACTTC.

Comments on this clone: The sample contains more than one DNA sequence encoding this CDR3. This chain connects TRBV7-2 to TRBJ1-6, with 8 bases aligning to TRBD1. Germline trimming cut 3 bases from V and 9 bases from J; bases unmatched to any gene: 4. From germline, CDR1 is SGHTA and CDR2 FQGNSA. CDR3 size: 14 residues. This CDR3 is CASSFGQGASPLHF. DNA for the CDR3: TGTGCCAGCAGCTTCGGACAGGGTGCTTCACCCCTCCACTTT.

The genes are TRBV7-2 and TRBJ1-5; D uncertain. Germline V gives CDR1 SGHTA, CDR2 FQGNSA. The V gene lost 1 base and the J gene lost 7 bases, with 11 bases spanning the gap. The CDR3 extends over 14 amino acids. CDR3 in DNA: TGTGCCAGCAGCTTAGTGTCGGCAGTACAGCCCCAGCATTTT. Its protein product is CASSLVSAVQPQHF.

This clone is a singleton in its sample. V usage is TRBV7-9 and J usage is TRBJ2-1; 9 nucleotides match TRBD1. Germline V lookup: CDR1 SEHNR, CDR2 FQNEAQ (reference sequence). The CDR3 totals 15 residues. The ends lost 7 bases at V and 3 bases at J; junction bases unmatched: 7. For the CDR3, the DNA is TGTGCCAGCACCACAACAGGGGGCGACTACAATGAGCAGTTCTTC. Translation: CASTTTGGDYNEQFF.

Regarding this clone: The sample contains more than one DNA sequence encoding this CDR3. The chain has TRBV27 and TRBJ2-1; TRBD2 matches 8 bases. The CDR3 extends over 15 amino acids. V was pared by 5 bases and J by 4 bases, with 7 bases of the junction left unmatched. CDR1 is MNHEY, CDR2 SMNVEV, per germline (reference sequence). The CDR3: CASSPGLAVYNEQFF. In DNA, the CDR3 is TGTGCCAGCAGTCCCGGACTAGCTGTGTACAATGAGCAGTTCTTC.